The 25 T cell receptor beta chains presented below share a single source sample, sequenced in a study of T cell clonotyping in hematopoietic cell transplantation. Profiling relied on immunoSEQ multiplex PCR, and the TCRdb table lists in-frame clones only, not all of them. The repertoire holds approximately 12,000 clones, with approximately 68% as singletons. The sample here was peripheral blood mononuclear cells, taken 180 days after allogeneic stem cell transplant. All receptors derive from a male patient aged 55 to 69 who had an allogeneic stem cell transplant from an unrelated donor, so the T cells may come from the graft donor. Some clones in this sample may be carry-over from other donors' samples.

This clone was seen a few times. The chain links TRBV19 to TRBJ1-5; no clear D gene. The germline V and J ends were trimmed by 3 bases and 7 bases, with 19 bases remaining between them. Germline V lookup: CDR1 LNHDA, CDR2 SQIVND (reference sequence). This CDR3 contains 16 residues. In DNA, the CDR3 is TGTGCCAGTAGTATCCAAAGGCAGGCAGCTACCCAGCCCCAGCATTTT. It translates to CASSIQRQAATQPQHF.

The chain links TRBV5-1 to TRBJ2-7; 7 nucleotides align to TRBD1. The CDR3 is made up of 14 amino acids. Trimming removed 4 bases from V and 2 bases from J; junction bases left unmatched: 6. CDR1 SGHRS and CDR2 YFSETQ come from the germline V gene. This CDR3 reads CASSTGQVPYEQYF. The DNA for the CDR3 is TGCGCCAGCAGCACCGGACAGGTCCCCTACGAGCAGTACTTC.

This chain connects TRBV7-2 to TRBJ1-2; D gene ambiguous. V was trimmed by 5 bases and J by 0 bases, leaving 7 bases between them. CDR3 length equals 13 residues. In germline, CDR1 is SGHTA, CDR2 FQGNSA. Here the CDR3 reads CASSQTANYGYTF. CDR3 DNA sequence: TGTGCCAGCAGCCAAACAGCTAACTATGGCTACACCTTC.

The chain recombines TRBV7-9 with TRBJ2-1, with TRBD2 matching over 7 bases. The CDR3 length is 14 residues. Per germline, CDR1 SEHNR and CDR2 FQNEAQ (reference sequence). After removal of 9 bases from V and 3 bases from J, the junction contained 8 bases not matched to a gene. CDR3 nucleotide sequence: TGTGCCAGTCAGGCGGCTAGCGGCTACAATGAGCAGTTCTTC. Translating gives CASQAASGYNEQFF.

V is TRBV6-5 and J is TRBJ1-5; no reliable D call. Per germline, CDR1 MNHEY and CDR2 SVGAGI. Trimming cost V 5 bases and J 5 bases, with 10 bases left between them. The CDR3 spans 13 residues. DNA for the CDR3: TGTGCCAGCAGTCCTGCCTTATATCAGCCCCAGCATTTT. Amino acids: CASSPALYQPQHF.

The CDR3: CSGKVRDYEQYF. The CDR3 DNA follows: TGCAGCGGGAAGGTCAGAGACTACGAGCAGTACTTC. The chain employs TRBV29-1 and TRBJ2-7; D unclear. Germline V CDR1 and CDR2: SQVTM, ANQGSEA. V dropped 7 bases and J dropped 3 bases, with 13 bases sitting between them. This CDR3 spans 12 amino acids.

V is TRBV29-1 and J is TRBJ1-2; 7 bases line up with TRBD1. Germline V gene sequence: CDR1 SQVTM, CDR2 ANQGSEA. The CDR3 is 12 residues long. V lost 3 bases, J lost 7 bases, and 5 bases stayed unmatched. CDR3 in DNA: TGCAGCGTTGAGGTAAAGGGGGCTGGCTACACCTTC. Amino acids: CSVEVKGAGYTF.

This chain uses TRBV19 with TRBJ1-1; no clear D gene. Germline V lookup: CDR1 LNHDA, CDR2 SQIVND (reference sequence). This CDR3 is 13 amino acids long. Trimming took 6 bases from V and 8 from J, leaving 16 bases between them. CDR3 residues: CASSPSSISEAFF. For the CDR3, the DNA is TGTGCCAGTAGCCCTTCGAGTATTTCCGAAGCTTTCTTT.

V and J are TRBV11-2 and TRBJ2-3; TRBD2 matches 9 bases. The trim removed 2 bases at V and 7 bases at J, leaving 19 bases unmatched. This CDR3 contains 19 residues. The germline CDR1 and CDR2 sequences are SGHAT and FQNNGV. CDR3 bases: TGTGCCAGCAGCTTAATCACGGTTAGGGCTAGCGGGATGCTGAATACGCAGTATTTT. Translating gives CASSLITVRASGMLNTQYF.

This chain uses TRBV4-1 with TRBJ2-2; 9 bases match TRBD1. The V and J ends lost 3 bases and 9 bases, in that order; junction bases with no gene match: 8. CDR3 size: 15 residues. Germline assignment: CDR1 MGHRA and CDR2 YSYEKL. CDR3 sequence reads: CASSHSRTGDRELFF. The CDR3 nucleotides are TGCGCCAGCAGCCATAGCCGGACAGGGGACAGGGAGCTGTTTTTT.

The chain carries TRBV7-2 and TRBJ1-3; D unresolved. V dropped 8 bases and J dropped 0 bases, with 8 bases sitting between them. Germline CDR1 reads SGHTA; CDR2 reads FQGNSA. This CDR3 has 13 amino acids. As DNA, the CDR3 is TGTGCCAGCCGTCATCCCTCTGGAAACACCATATATTTT. Translating it yields CASRHPSGNTIYF.

The table lists this clone with a few counts. The V gene is TRBV6-1, the J gene TRBJ2-2; 10 bases match TRBD2. Per germline, CDR1 MNHNS and CDR2 SASEGT. This CDR3 spans 15 amino acids. After removal of 7 bases from V and 3 bases from J, the junction contained 5 bases not matched to a gene. The CDR3 DNA is TGTGCCAGCAAGGAAGCGGGAGGGTACACCGGGGAGCTGTTTTTT. It codes for CASKEAGGYTGELFF.

The chain joins TRBV29-1 to TRBJ2-2, with 8 nucleotides matching TRBD2. CDR3 length: 16 amino acids. The germline gives CDR1 SQVTM, CDR2 ANQGSEA. The DNA of the CDR3 is TGCACCGTGTCAGGGGCGGGGGGCCCCGACACCGGGGAGCTGTTTTTT. The encoded protein is CTVSGAGGPDTGELFF.

The chain has TRBV6-1 and TRBJ1-4; a weak D match, TRBD1 (5 bases). The CDR3 is 14 amino acids. Germline V gives CDR1 MNHNS, CDR2 SASEGT. The ends were cut back, 2 bases at V and 10 bases at J, with 14 bases in the middle. CDR3 loop: CASSEQGQSGKLFF. The CDR3 nucleotides are TGTGCCAGCAGTGAACAGGGCCAATCTGGAAAACTGTTTTTT.

The gene calls are TRBV5-1 and TRBJ2-1; 7 bases are a match to TRBD1. This CDR3 contains 14 residues. The V gene's germline CDR1 is SGHRS and CDR2 YFSETQ. Losses at the gene ends were 4 bases for V and 15 bases for J; bases not matched to a gene: 16. CDR3 sequence: CASSPLTGIVNWFF. CDR3 nucleotides: TGCGCCAGCAGCCCATTGACAGGGATTGTAAATTGGTTCTTC.

For the CDR3, the DNA is TGTGCCAGCAGCGCCGGAGACGCCGGGGAGCTGTTTTTT. Its translation is CASSAGDAGELFF. The gene calls are TRBV9 and TRBJ2-2; D is ambiguous. The CDR3 is made up of 13 amino acids. Germline assignment: CDR1 SGDLS and CDR2 YYNGEE. Between the trimmed V and J ends, which lost 3 bases and 6 bases, there was a span of 9 bases.

The V and J genes are TRBV29-1 and TRBJ2-5; tentatively, D is TRBD1 (5 bases). The J call is doubtful: the DNA matches TRBJ2-7 better. The CDR3 is 11 residues long. CDR1 and CDR2 from the germline V gene are SQVTM and ANQGSEA. The CDR3 spells CSVEVGPEQYF. Here the CDR3 DNA reads TGCAGCGTTGAAGTGGGGCCCGAGCAGTACTTC.

V is TRBV7-9 and J is TRBJ2-2; D may be TRBD1 (5 bases). Trimming left V 5 bases short and J 5 bases short, with 21 bases between. The CDR3 spans 17 residues. Germline-derived CDR1 and CDR2 are SEHNR and FQNEAQ (reference sequence). CDR3 in amino acids: CASSLPGRVDWTGELFF. The CDR3 nucleotides are TGTGCCAGCAGCCTCCCGGGCAGGGTTGATTGGACCGGGGAGCTGTTTTTT.

This clone was detected once. The CDR3 protein is CASSAGDEQFF. DNA of the CDR3: TGTGCCAGCAGTGCGGGGGATGAGCAGTTCTTC. The rearrangement uses TRBV7-9 and TRBJ2-1; 7 positions match TRBD2. The V gene end was trimmed by 6 bases and the J gene end by 8 bases; junction bases not matched to a gene: 1. This CDR3 spans 11 amino acids. Germline V CDR1 and CDR2: SEHNR, FQNEAQ (reference sequence).

This clone is categorized as medium-sized (0.01 to 0.1%). The V and J genes are TRBV7-9 and TRBJ1-2, with 9 bases fitting TRBD1. Germline lookup yields CDR1 SEHNR and CDR2 FQNEAQ (reference sequence). Losses at the gene ends were 6 bases for V and 2 bases for J; bases not matched to a gene: 16. This CDR3 is 18 amino acids long. The CDR3 nucleotides read TGTGCCAGCAGTTCCTCCGGGACAGGGTCTTCAGGGAACTATGGCTACACCTTC. As protein: CASSSSGTGSSGNYGYTF.

Details on this clone: Compared with germline, one end of the junction differs, possibly owing to a read error. This chain joins TRBV7-8 and TRBJ2-7; maybe TRBD1 (5 bases). This CDR3 is built from 15 residues. Germline V lookup: CDR1 SGHVS, CDR2 FQNEAQ. The CDR3 coding sequence is TGTGCCAGCAGCTTAGAGAGACAGTTCTCCCACGAGCAGTACTTC. This encodes CASSLERQFSHEQYF. Full variable domain (rest looked up from reference TRBV7-8 and TRBJ2-7): GAGVSQSPRYKVAKRGQDVALRCDPISGHVSLFWYQQALGQGPEFLTYFQNEAQLDKSGLPSDRFFAERPEGSVSTLKIQRTQQEDSAVYLCASSLERQFSHEQYFGPGTRLTVT.

The rearrangement uses TRBV4-3 and TRBJ1-1, with D perhaps matching TRBD1 (5 bases). The CDR3 runs 15 residues. The germline V gene encodes CDR1 LGHNA and CDR2 YSLEER. Trimming stripped 4 bases from V and 0 bases from J, with 12 bases between. The CDR3 bases are TGCGCCAGCAGCCCTATGATAGGGGTGAACACTGAAGCTTTCTTT. Protein: CASSPMIGVNTEAFF.

The chain employs TRBV28 and TRBJ2-7; D not resolved. The germline V gene has CDR1 MDHEN and CDR2 SYDVKM. The CDR3 loop spans 13 amino acids. Trimming cost V 10 bases and J 0 bases, with 13 bases left between them. The CDR3: CATHEEYSYEQYF. The CDR3 DNA is TGTGCCACCCATGAAGAGTACTCCTACGAGCAGTACTTC.

The CDR3 here is CASSLRGPTDTQYF. In nucleotides, the CDR3 is TGTGCCAGCAGCCTCAGGGGACCCACAGATACGCAGTATTTT. The chain links TRBV7-2 to TRBJ2-3, with TRBD1 as a possible D gene (6 bases). Germline CDR1 SGHTA, CDR2 FQGNSA. The V and J ends lost 5 bases and 2 bases respectively, with 11 bases between them. The CDR3 is made up of 14 amino acids. Based on the CDR3 plus reference TRBV7-2 and TRBJ2-3, the full variable domain is GAGVSQSPSNKVTEKGKDVELRCDPISGHTALYWYRQSLGQGLEFLIYFQGNSAPDKSGLPSDRFSAERTGGSVSTLTIQRTQQEDSAVYLCASSLRGPTDTQYFGPGTRLTVL.

This sequence joins TRBV27 and TRBJ2-7; D might be TRBD2 (6 bases). Germline V gene data show CDR1 as MNHEY and CDR2 as SMNVEV (reference sequence). The V and J ends lost 11 bases and 2 bases respectively, with 16 bases between them. This CDR3 region has 13 residues. The CDR3 here is CAAGSGGPYEQYF. Written as DNA, the CDR3 is TGTGCCGCCGGGAGTGGAGGACCCTACGAGCAGTACTTC.